The 3 T cell receptor beta chains given below trace back to one sample, sequenced in a study of CD8 T cell repertoires and HIV-1 epitope variants. The repertoire was sequenced with immunoSEQ multiplex PCR; TCRdb's copy has only in-frame clones and lacks some. Here the sample spans 5,500 to 7,000 clones, less than 65% being singletons. These TCRs' antigens remain unknown. The material sequenced was cultured CD8+ T cells derived from PBMCs. The receptors were sampled from a male donor with HIV.

The J gene is TRBJ2-3, the V gene TRBV6-6; 12 bases match TRBD2. The V segment lost 6 bases and the J segment 2 bases; nucleotides outside the gene matches: 6. This CDR3 has 16 residues. Germline CDR1 is MNHNY and CDR2 is SVGAGI (reference sequence). The CDR3 DNA reads as TGTGCCAGCAGCTCCGGACTAGCGGGATCCACAGATACGCAGTATTTT. It codes for CASSSGLAGSTDTQYF.

This clone showed up just a few times. This chain links TRBV11-3 with TRBJ2-5, with 7 bases matching TRBD1. J gave up 1 base and V 3 bases, and 2 bases lay outside the gene matches. The CDR3 extends over 14 amino acids. From germline, CDR1 is SGHNT and CDR2 YENEEA. The CDR3 coding sequence is TGTGCCAGCAGCTTGGACAGGTCCCAAGAGACCCAGTACTTC. It yields the protein CASSLDRSQETQYF.

The chain employs TRBV7-6 and TRBJ2-7, with unresolved D. CDR1 is SGHVS and CDR2 is FNYEAQ in the germline V gene. This CDR3 comprises 15 residues. V was shortened by 5 bases and J by 2 bases, with 16 bases between the two germline ends. CDR3 nucleotides: TGTGCCAGCAGCCCCGGGCTTAGGGATACCTACGAGCAGTACTTC. Protein sequence: CASSPGLRDTYEQYF. Complete variable domain (other parts from reference TRBV7-6 and TRBJ2-7): GAGVSQSPRYKVTKRGQDVALRCDPISGHVSLYWYRQALGQGPEFLTYFNYEAQQDKSGLPNDRFSAERPEGSISTLTIQRTEQRDSAMYRCASSPGLRDTYEQYFGPGTRLTVT.